Shown below are 14 T cell receptor beta chains from a single sample sequenced in a study of CD8 T cells in ankylosing spondylitis. One entry per CDR3 protein, called by TCRdb with MiXCR from the 5' RACE reads. The sample contains some 95,000 distinct CDR3 sequences, 7.5% to 9% of which appear only once. Sequencing was done on a sample of blood, either unsorted or a sorted T cell fraction (not recorded which). These receptors were collected from a male donor with ankylosing spondylitis or in good health (not recorded which).

This clonotype was picked up many times. The chain employs TRBV12-3 or TRBV12-4 and TRBJ2-5, with 10 bases matching TRBD2. This CDR3 has 15 amino acids. The trim removed 3 bases at V and 5 bases at J, leaving 6 bases unmatched. CDR3 sequence reads: CASSFGLAGVETQYF. The DNA for the CDR3 is TGTGCCAGCAGTTTTGGGCTAGCGGGGGTTGAGACCCAGTACTTC.

For the CDR3, the DNA is TGTGCCAGCAGCCCCGACATCTACACTGAAGCTTTCTTT. Translated, it gives CASSPDIYTEAFF. The chain recombines TRBV5-6 with TRBJ1-1; D not resolved. Germline V gene sequence: CDR1 SGHDT, CDR2 YYEEEE. Trimming removed 4 bases at V and 3 bases at J, with 10 bases between. This CDR3 spans 13 amino acids.

Of note for this clonotype: A much larger clone lies a single base off, so this may be a read error. The chain employs TRBV28 and TRBJ2-3, with 7 bases identical to TRBD2. Germline V gene sequence: CDR1 MDHEN, CDR2 SYDVKM. This CDR3 is built from 15 residues. This CDR3 is CVSTMTSPSTDTQYF. CDR3 sequence (DNA): TGTGTCAGCACCATGACTAGCCCGAGCACAGATACGCAGTATTTT.

The chain joins TRBV11-3 to TRBJ2-7, with 12 bases fitting TRBD2. In germline, CDR1 is SGHNT, CDR2 YENEEA. The V segment lost 5 bases and the J segment 6 bases; nucleotides outside the gene matches: 5. CDR3 length: 14 residues. The CDR3: CASSPRTSGAEQYF. CDR3 DNA sequence: TGTGCCAGCAGCCCACGGACTAGCGGGGCCGAGCAGTACTTC.

This clonotype occurred many times. The chain couples TRBV9 to TRBJ2-1; 12 bases are shared with TRBD2. J gave up 6 bases and V 0 bases, and 13 bases lay outside the gene matches. From germline, CDR1 is SGDLS and CDR2 YYNGEE. The CDR3 has 19 residues. CDR3 in amino acids: CASSVGGWPSGGALNEQFF. CDR3 sequence (DNA): TGTGCCAGCAGCGTAGGCGGGTGGCCTAGCGGGGGGGCCCTCAATGAGCAGTTCTTC. The whole variable domain, filled in from reference TRBV9 and TRBJ2-1, reads DSGVTQTPKHLITATGQRVTLRCSPRSGDLSVYWYQQSLDQGLQFLIQYYNGEERAKGNILERFSAQQFPDLHSELNLSSLELGDSALYFCASSVGGWPSGGALNEQFFGPGTRLTVL.

This sequence joins TRBV7-8 and TRBJ2-7, with D hard to call. Deletions cut 4 bases from V and 4 bases from J, with 14 bases between. Germline CDR1 reads SGHVS; CDR2 reads FQNEAQ. The CDR3 is made up of 14 amino acids. The CDR3: CASSYPESTYEQYF. The CDR3 coding sequence is TGTGCCAGCAGCTACCCCGAGAGCACATACGAGCAGTACTTC.

The table lists this clonotype with many counts. CDR3 region: CASSVSGSTDTQYF. For the CDR3, the DNA is TGTGCCAGCAGCGTTAGCGGAAGCACAGATACGCAGTATTTT. This chain uses TRBV7-3 with TRBJ2-3, with D possibly being TRBD2 (6 bases). This CDR3 is built from 14 residues. CDR1 SGHTA and CDR2 FQGTGA come from the germline V gene. Trimming shortened V by 5 bases and J by 0 bases, and 9 bases separated the two germline ends.

The V gene is TRBV7-2, the J gene TRBJ1-1, with 9 bases matching TRBD1. Germline CDR1 is SGHTA and CDR2 is FQGNSA. J was trimmed by 0 bases and V by 1 base; bases with no gene match: 6. CDR3 size: 17 residues. The CDR3: CASSLGLQGALNTEAFF. The CDR3 DNA is TGTGCCAGCAGCTTAGGTTTACAGGGGGCTTTGAACACTGAAGCTTTCTTT.

This clonotype came up many times. The gene calls are TRBV6-2 or TRBV6-3 and TRBJ1-2; no firm D call. V gave up 7 bases and J gave up 3 bases, with 12 bases separating them. The CDR3 covers 13 residues. Germline loops: CDR1 MNHEY, CDR2 SVGEGT. The CDR3 region has the DNA TGTGCCAGCAATATCCCCCAGGACTATGGCTACACCTTC. This encodes CASNIPQDYGYTF.

The chain combines TRBV20-1 with TRBJ2-7; 10 bases are a match to TRBD1. This CDR3 is 15 amino acids long. V lost 0 bases to trimming and J lost 3 bases; unmatched junction nucleotides: 5. CDR1 and CDR2 (germline): DFQATT, SNEGSKA (reference sequence). In DNA, the CDR3 is TGCAGTGCTAGAGACGGGACAGGGGTTGGCTACGAGCAGTACTTC. This codes for CSARDGTGVGYEQYF.

This clonotype came up many times. The chain uses TRBV5-6 and TRBJ2-3, with D possibly being TRBD1 (7 bases). The CDR3 loop spans 13 amino acids. Trimming removed 3 bases from V and 8 bases from J, with 13 bases in between. CDR1 is SGHDT, CDR2 YYEEEE, per germline. CDR3 sequence reads: CASSSRQGGTQYF. The CDR3 region has the DNA TGTGCCAGCAGCTCCAGACAGGGAGGTACGCAGTATTTT.

This clonotype showed up many times. The rearrangement joins TRBV9 to TRBJ2-3; 8 nucleotides agree with TRBD2. The CDR3 extends over 15 amino acids. V was pared by 6 bases and J by 4 bases, with 10 bases of the junction left unmatched. Germline CDR1 and CDR2: SGDLS and YYNGEE. CDR3 coding DNA: TGTGCCAGCAATGTCGGGGGGGGCCACCCAGATACGCAGTATTTT. Its translation is CASNVGGGHPDTQYF.

This clonotype showed up many times. This chain connects TRBV5-1 to TRBJ2-1; TRBD1 or TRBD2 may be the D gene (7 bases each). The CDR3 contains 14 residues. The germline V gene encodes CDR1 SGHRS and CDR2 YFSETQ. The V and J ends lost 5 bases and 7 bases respectively, with 16 bases between them. CDR3 amino acids: CASSDREGANEQFF. The DNA of the CDR3 is TGCGCCAGCAGTGACAGGGAGGGGGCGAATGAGCAGTTCTTC.

There are many counts of this clonotype. The V and J genes are TRBV20-1 and TRBJ2-3; 7 bases match TRBD1. The CDR3 loop spans 15 amino acids. Looked up from germline, CDR1 is DFQATT and CDR2 is SNEGSKA (reference sequence). V shed 4 bases, J shed 4 bases, and the junction held 11 bases outside the gene matches. The CDR3 nucleotides are TGCAGTGCTATATTAGGGACAGACCTTTCAGATACGCAGTATTTT. It specifies CSAILGTDLSDTQYF.